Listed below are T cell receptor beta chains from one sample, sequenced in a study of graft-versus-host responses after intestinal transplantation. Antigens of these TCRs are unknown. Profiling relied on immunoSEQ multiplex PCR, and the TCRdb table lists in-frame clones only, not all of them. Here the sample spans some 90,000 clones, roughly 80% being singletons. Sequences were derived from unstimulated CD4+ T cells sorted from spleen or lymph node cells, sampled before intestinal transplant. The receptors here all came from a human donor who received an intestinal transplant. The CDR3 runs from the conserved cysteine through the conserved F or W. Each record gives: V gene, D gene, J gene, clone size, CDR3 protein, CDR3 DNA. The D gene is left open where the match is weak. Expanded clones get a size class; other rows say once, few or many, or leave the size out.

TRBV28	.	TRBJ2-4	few	CASSLGDRAKNIQYF	TGTGCCAGCAGTCTCGGTGACAGGGCCAAAAACATTCAGTACTTC
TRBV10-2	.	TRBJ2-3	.	CASSESLVTQYF	TGCGCCAGCAGTGAGTCGTTAGTTACGCAGTATTTT
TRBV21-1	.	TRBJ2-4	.	CASTKGGRKAKNIQYF	TGTGCCAGCACTAAGGGAGGGCGGAAAGCCAAAAACATTCAGTACTTC
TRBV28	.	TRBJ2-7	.	CASSRAGGPGLEQYF	TGTGCCAGCAGTAGGGCTGGGGGCCCCGGGCTCGAGCAGTACTTC
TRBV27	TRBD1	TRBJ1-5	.	CASSSIRDRYSNQPQHF	TGTGCCAGCAGTTCAATCCGGGACAGATATAGCAATCAGCCCCAGCATTTT
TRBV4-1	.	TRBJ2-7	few	CASSQSRQHWGEQYF	TGCGCCAGCAGCCAGTCCCGACAGCACTGGGGCGAGCAGTACTTC
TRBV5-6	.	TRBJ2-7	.	CASRRGAGLWYF	TGTGCCAGCCGGCGCGGAGCAGGGTTATGGTACTTC
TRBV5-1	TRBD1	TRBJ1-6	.	CASSLEAGGYSPLHF	TGCGCCAGCAGCTTGGAAGCAGGGGGCTATTCACCCCTCCACTTT
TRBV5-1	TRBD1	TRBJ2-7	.	CASSLGQGSSEQYF	TGCGCCAGCAGCTTGGGACAGGGGTCCTCGGAGCAGTACTTC
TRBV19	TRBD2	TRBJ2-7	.	CASSKSGSGYEQYF	TGTGCCAGTAGTAAAAGCGGGAGTGGTTACGAGCAGTACTTC
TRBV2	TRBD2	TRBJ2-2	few	CASTSGKNTGELFF	TGTGCCAGTACTAGCGGGAAGAACACCGGGGAGCTGTTTTTT
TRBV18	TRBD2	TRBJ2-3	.	CASSSGLAGGTDTQYF	TGTGCCAGCTCATCCGGTTTAGCGGGGGGGACAGATACGCAGTATTTT
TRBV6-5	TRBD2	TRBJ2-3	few	CASSLAGDLADTQYF	TGTGCCAGCAGTTTAGCGGGAGATTTGGCAGATACGCAGTATTTT
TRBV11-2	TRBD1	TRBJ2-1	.	CASTYTQGAREQFF	TGTGCCAGCACCTATACACAGGGGGCGCGGGAGCAGTTCTTC
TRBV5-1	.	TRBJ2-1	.	CASSLGLAGTYNEQFF	TGCGCCAGCAGCTTGGGTTTGGCGGGAACCTACAATGAGCAGTTCTTC
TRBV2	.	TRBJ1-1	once	CASSPSSVMNTEAFF	TGTGCCAGCAGCCCATCCAGCGTCATGAACACTGAAGCTTTCTTT
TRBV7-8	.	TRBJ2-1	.	CASSLGREGSSQFF	TGTGCCAGCAGCTTGGGGCGGGAAGGATCGTCGCAGTTCTTC
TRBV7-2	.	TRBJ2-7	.	CASGSSSSSYEQYF	TGTGCCAGCGGGTCTTCTAGCTCCTCCTACGAGCAGTACTTC
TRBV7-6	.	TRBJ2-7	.	CASSLDPSRSSYEQYF	TGTGCCAGCAGCTTAGATCCTAGCCGAAGTTCCTACGAGCAGTACTTC
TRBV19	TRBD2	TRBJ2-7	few	CASSGLAGVYEQYF	TGTGCCAGTAGCGGCCTAGCGGGAGTCTACGAGCAGTACTTC
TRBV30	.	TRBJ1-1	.	CAWSVPRNTEAFF	TGTGCCTGGAGTGTCCCCCGGAACACTGAAGCTTTCTTT
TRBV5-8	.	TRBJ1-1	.	CASSVDSNTEAFF	TGTGCCAGCAGCGTTGACAGCAACACTGAAGCTTTCTTT
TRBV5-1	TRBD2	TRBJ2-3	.	CASSPSGIADTQYF	TGCGCCAGCAGCCCCAGCGGGATTGCAGATACGCAGTATTTT
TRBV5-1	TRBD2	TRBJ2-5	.	CASSFGLAVGETQYF	TGCGCCAGCAGCTTTGGACTAGCGGTTGGGGAGACCCAGTACTTC
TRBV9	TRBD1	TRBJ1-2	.	CASSVGQGDGYTF	TGTGCCAGCAGCGTAGGACAGGGGGATGGCTACACCTTC
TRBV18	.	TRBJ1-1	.	CASSPWETEAFF	TGTGCCAGCTCACCATGGGAGACTGAAGCTTTCTTT
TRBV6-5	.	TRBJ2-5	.	CASTPPGSTGQYF	TGTGCCAGCACCCCCCCGGGTTCTACGGGGCAGTACTTC
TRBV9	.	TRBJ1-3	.	CASSSSIGGSGNTIYF	TGTGCCAGCAGCTCAAGTATAGGCGGCTCTGGAAACACCATATATTTT
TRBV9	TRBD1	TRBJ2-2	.	CASREDRANTGELFF	TGTGCCAGCAGGGAGGACAGGGCGAACACCGGGGAGCTGTTTTTT
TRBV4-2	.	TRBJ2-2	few	CASSQGGTFTGELFF	TGTGCCAGCAGCCAAGGGGGGACTTTCACCGGGGAGCTGTTTTTT
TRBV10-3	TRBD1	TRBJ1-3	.	CATWGQGFDGNTIYF	TGTGCCACCTGGGGACAGGGCTTCGATGGAAACACCATATATTTT
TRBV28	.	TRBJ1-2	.	CASSLGQNYGYTF	TGTGCCAGCAGCCTCGGACAGAACTATGGCTACACCTTC
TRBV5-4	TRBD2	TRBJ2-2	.	CASSSAGGGRNAGELFF	TGTGCCAGCAGTTCGGCCGGGGGGGGAAGGAACGCCGGGGAGCTGTTTTTT
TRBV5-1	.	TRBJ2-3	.	CASSHGTADVDTQYF	TGCGCCAGCAGCCACGGGACTGCCGACGTAGATACGCAGTATTTT
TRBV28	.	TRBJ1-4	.	CASSDRKRDEKLFF	TGTGCCAGCAGTGACAGGAAAAGGGATGAAAAACTGTTTTTT
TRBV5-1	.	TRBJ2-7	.	CASSLIGAVGYEQYF	TGCGCCAGCAGCTTGATTGGGGCGGTCGGCTACGAGCAGTACTTC
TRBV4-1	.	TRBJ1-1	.	CASSLLRGTEAFF	TGCGCCAGCAGCCTCCTAAGGGGCACTGAAGCTTTCTTT
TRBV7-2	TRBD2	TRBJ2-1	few	CASSPGLAGVGEQFF	TGTGCCAGCAGCCCGGGACTAGCGGGGGTAGGGGAGCAGTTCTTC
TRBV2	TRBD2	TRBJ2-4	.	CASSSAGGQSYRYF	TGTGCCAGCAGTTCAGCGGGGGGGCAAAGCTATCGGTACTTC
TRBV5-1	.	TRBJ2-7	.	CASSWNSGASSYEQYF	TGCGCCAGCAGTTGGAACTCGGGTGCTAGCTCCTACGAGCAGTACTTC
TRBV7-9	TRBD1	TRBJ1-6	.	CASGPRGQNYNSPLHF	TGTGCCAGCGGGCCCAGGGGGCAAAACTATAATTCACCCCTCCACTTT